The 21 T cell receptor beta chains listed next were all sequenced from one sample in a study of radiotherapy plus CTLA-4 blockade in lung cancer. Generated by immunoSEQ multiplex PCR, the TCRdb table keeps only in-frame clones and is missing some. The profile covers about 62,000 clones, with roughly three quarters appearing a single time and about 3% taken by the ten largest. The sequencing used peripheral blood, collected from a patient treated with radiotherapy plus ipilimumab. The receptor source for this set is a human donor with non-small cell lung cancer who had a complete response to radiotherapy plus ipilimumab.

V usage is TRBV5-4 and J usage is TRBJ2-2, with D perhaps TRBD2 (6 bases). Germline V CDR1 and CDR2: SGHNT, YYREEE (reference sequence). V lost 4 bases to trimming and J lost 6 bases, with 16 bases between them. This CDR3 is built from 15 residues. CDR3 protein: CASSIDPPSAGELFF. The CDR3 DNA sequence: TGTGCCAGCAGCATAGATCCCCCTAGCGCCGGGGAGCTGTTTTTT.

The rearrangement joins TRBV13 to TRBJ1-5; D gene unclear. The germline V and J ends were trimmed by 3 bases and 3 bases, with 9 bases remaining between them. The germline V gene encodes CDR1 PRHDT and CDR2 FYEKMQ (reference sequence). The CDR3 consists of 14 residues. The CDR3 reads CASSLNGDNQPQHF. The CDR3 nucleotides are TGTGCCAGCAGCTTGAACGGGGACAATCAGCCCCAGCATTTT. The entire variable domain, with the rest obtained from reference TRBV13 and TRBJ1-5, is as follows: AAGVIQSPRHLIKEKRETATLKCYPIPRHDTVYWYQQGPGQDPQFLISFYEKMQSDKGSIPDRFSAQQFSDYHSELNMSSLELGDSALYFCASSLNGDNQPQHFGDGTRLSIL.

The chain employs TRBV4-3 and TRBJ1-2, with a possible D match to TRBD1 (5 bases). Trimming pared 0 bases from V and 5 bases from J, leaving 16 bases between. The CDR3 extends over 16 amino acids. CDR1 is LGHNA, CDR2 YSLEER, per germline. The DNA of the CDR3 is TGCGCCAGCAGCCAAGATTTTGCGCTGGGGGGGTATGGCTACACCTTC. Translation gives CASSQDFALGGYGYTF.

This clone was found a few times. V usage is TRBV10-3 and J usage is TRBJ1-4, with unresolved D. V was clipped by 0 bases and J by 11 bases, with 16 bases between them. CDR1 and CDR2 (germline): ENHRY, SYGVKD. The CDR3 totals 15 residues. The DNA for the CDR3 is TGTGCCATCAGTGAGTCGAACTCTGGTCGCGAGAAACTGTTTTTT. As protein: CAISESNSGREKLFF.

The gene calls are TRBV6-6 and TRBJ2-2; possibly TRBD1 for D (7 bases). Germline lookup yields CDR1 MNHNY and CDR2 SVGAGI (reference sequence). V lost 4 bases and J lost 4, with 13 bases in between. The CDR3 totals 15 residues. CDR3 region: CASSFSQGGTGELFF. The CDR3 DNA reads as TGTGCCAGCAGTTTTTCCCAGGGGGGCACCGGGGAGCTGTTTTTT.

This clone was seen more than once but under ten times. The chain couples TRBV28 to TRBJ2-7; 11 nucleotides match TRBD2. V was clipped by 1 base and J by 3 bases; unmatched bases: 2. Germline V gene lookup returns CDR1 MDHEN and CDR2 SYDVKM. This CDR3 spans 15 amino acids. The CDR3 loop reads CASSLSTSGSYEQYF. The CDR3 DNA is TGTGCCAGCAGTTTATCCACTAGCGGGAGCTACGAGCAGTACTTC.

This clone has a handful of counts. This sequence joins TRBV5-4 and TRBJ1-5, with D unresolved. This CDR3 comprises 13 residues. CDR1 is SGHNT and CDR2 is YYREEE in the germline V gene (reference sequence). Trimming stripped 0 bases from V and 5 bases from J, with 6 bases between. The CDR3 region is CASSLVPDQPQHF. For the CDR3, the DNA is TGTGCCAGCAGCTTGGTCCCGGATCAGCCCCAGCATTTT. Filled out from reference TRBV5-4 and TRBJ1-5, the complete variable domain reads ETGVTQSPTHLIKTRGQQVTLRCSSQSGHNTVSWYQQALGQGPQFIFQYYREEENGRGNFPPRFSGLQFPNYSSELNVNALELDDSALYLCASSLVPDQPQHFGDGTRLSIL.

This clone was seen only once. The chain combines TRBV7-8 with TRBJ2-7, with 7 bases identical to TRBD1. The V gene end was trimmed by 4 bases and the J gene end by 2 bases; junction bases not matched to a gene: 5. Per the germline V gene, CDR1 is SGHVS and CDR2 is FQNEAQ. This CDR3 spans 14 amino acids. The chain's CDR3 is CASSSRDRAYEQYF. The CDR3 DNA sequence: TGTGCCAGCAGCTCTCGGGACAGAGCCTACGAGCAGTACTTC.

V is TRBV27 and J is TRBJ2-7, with 7 bases identical to TRBD1. Germline CDR1 and CDR2: MNHEY and SMNVEV (reference sequence). The length of the CDR3 is 15 residues. The ends lost 6 bases at V and 2 bases at J; junction bases unmatched: 10. CDR3 amino acids: CASSLVGTGAYEQYF. DNA for the CDR3: TGTGCCAGCAGCTTAGTGGGTACAGGGGCCTACGAGCAGTACTTC.

This clone has only a few counts. The chain couples TRBV6-5 to TRBJ1-5, with a weak D call TRBD1 (6 bases). Looked up from germline, CDR1 is MNHEY and CDR2 is SVGAGI. CDR3 length: 15 amino acids. Trimming cost V 2 bases and J 7 bases, with 15 bases left between them. The CDR3 spells CASSYRGGGYQPQHF. CDR3 DNA sequence: TGTGCCAGCAGTTACCGGGGAGGGGGATACCAGCCCCAGCATTTT.

The chain links TRBV19 to TRBJ2-7, with D perhaps matching TRBD2 (6 bases). CDR3 size: 14 residues. The V gene's germline CDR1 is LNHDA and CDR2 SQIVND (reference sequence). The V end lost 1 base, the J end lost 2 bases, and 9 bases lay between the germline ends. The CDR3 sequence is CASSIAGATYEQYF. CDR3 DNA: TGTGCCAGTAGTATAGCGGGAGCGACCTACGAGCAGTACTTC.

The rearrangement links TRBV2 to TRBJ1-5; D perhaps matches TRBD1 (6 bases). Trimming left V 5 bases short and J 0 bases short, with 17 bases between. Germline-derived CDR1 and CDR2 are SNHLY and FYNNEI. This CDR3 has 17 residues. The CDR3 protein is CASSRQGLVYSNQPQHF. CDR3 nucleotides: TGTGCCAGCAGTCGGCAGGGGTTAGTTTATAGCAATCAGCCCCAGCATTTT.

The chain employs TRBV28 and TRBJ1-3; D ambiguous. The CDR3 is 15 amino acids. The V and J ends lost 6 bases and 0 bases respectively, with 12 bases between them. The germline V gene encodes CDR1 MDHEN and CDR2 SYDVKM. CDR3 residues: CASSPFSFSGNTIYF. The CDR3 coding sequence is TGTGCCAGCAGCCCCTTTTCCTTCTCTGGAAACACCATATATTTT. The full variable domain, in which reference TRBV28 and TRBJ1-3 provide the parts outside the CDR3, is DVKVTQSSRYLVKRTGEKVFLECVQDMDHENMFWYRQDPGLGLRLIYFSYDVKMKEKGDIPEGYSVSREKKERFSLILESASTNQTSMYLCASSPFSFSGNTIYFGEGSWLTVV.

The rearrangement uses TRBV27 and TRBJ1-3, with D unclear. Germline assignment: CDR1 MNHEY and CDR2 SMNVEV (reference sequence). Between the trimmed V and J ends, which lost 6 bases and 1 base, there was a span of 22 bases. The CDR3 consists of 18 residues. Here the CDR3 DNA reads TGTGCCAGCAGCAGGAGTCGTCCGGGAGCCGCATCTGGAAACACCATATATTTT. Amino acids: CASSRSRPGAASGNTIYF.

In this sample, this clone turned up a few times. This chain uses TRBV2 with TRBJ2-1; 10 bases are shared with TRBD2. The trim removed 4 bases at V and 1 base at J, leaving 4 bases unmatched. CDR3 length: 16 residues. The germline V gene encodes CDR1 SNHLY and CDR2 FYNNEI. The CDR3 sequence: CASSAILAGSYNEQFF. CDR3 sequence (DNA): TGTGCCAGCAGTGCGATACTAGCGGGGTCCTACAATGAGCAGTTCTTC.

The J gene is TRBJ1-3, the V gene TRBV10-1; D might be TRBD1 (5 bases). The V end lost 6 bases, the J end lost 1 base, and 10 bases lay between the germline ends. The CDR3 covers 14 residues. Germline V gives CDR1 WNHNN, CDR2 SYGVQD (reference sequence). The CDR3 loop reads CASSPGTSGNTIYF. Written as DNA, the CDR3 is TGCGCCAGCAGCCCCGGGACTTCTGGAAACACCATATATTTT.

This chain uses TRBV6-5 with TRBJ2-2; tentatively, D is TRBD1 (6 bases). The CDR3 has 14 amino acids. Per the germline V gene, CDR1 is MNHEY and CDR2 is SVGAGI. With 5 bases removed from V and 7 bases from J, the gap between germline ends came to 14 bases. CDR3 in DNA: TGTGCCAGCAGTCTAGGACAGAGTGGCGGGGAGCTGTTTTTT. This encodes CASSLGQSGGELFF.

The chain combines TRBV11-2 with TRBJ1-6; 8 nucleotides line up with TRBD1. The CDR3 spans 13 residues. Germline V gene lookup returns CDR1 SGHAT and CDR2 FQNNGV. Losses at the gene ends were 4 bases for V and 9 bases for J; bases not matched to a gene: 2. For the CDR3, the DNA is TGTGCCAGCAGCTCGACAGGGGTTTCACCCCTCCACTTT. Protein sequence: CASSSTGVSPLHF. The complete variable domain, with remaining parts taken from reference TRBV11-2 and TRBJ1-6, reads EAGVAQSPRYKIIEKRQSVAFWCNPISGHATLYWYQQILGQGPKLLIQFQNNGVVDDSQLPKDRFSAERLKGVDSTLKIQPAKLEDSAVYLCASSSTGVSPLHFGNGTRLTVT.

The gene calls are TRBV5-8 and TRBJ2-5; 8 bases agree with TRBD1. There are 18 residues in the CDR3. The V gene's germline CDR1 is SGHTS and CDR2 YDEGEE. With V trimmed by 0 bases and J by 2 bases, 12 bases remained unmatched. The CDR3 nucleotides are TGTGCCAGCAGCTTGGCCCGATGGACAGGGCCTACACAAGAGACCCAGTACTTC. Its translation is CASSLARWTGPTQETQYF.

In its sample, this clone was seen a few times. The V gene is TRBV28, the J gene TRBJ1-5, with D possibly TRBD1 on 6 matching bases. V was cut by 4 bases and J by 0 bases, with 16 bases left in between. The length of the CDR3 is 17 residues. From germline, CDR1 is MDHEN and CDR2 SYDVKM. The CDR3 loop reads CASSWISGGHSNQPQHF. The CDR3 DNA follows: TGTGCCAGCAGTTGGATTAGCGGGGGGCATAGCAATCAGCCCCAGCATTTT.

The chain links TRBV30 to TRBJ2-7; 8 nucleotides match TRBD2. Trimming at V came to 0 bases and at J to 5 bases, leaving 12 bases not matched to a gene. Germline V gene lookup returns CDR1 GTSNPN and CDR2 SVGIG (reference sequence). The CDR3 totals 16 residues. In DNA, the CDR3 is TGTGCCTGGAGTGTGGCCCCGTATGGGACTAGGAACGAGCAGTACTTC. This codes for CAWSVAPYGTRNEQYF.